This T cell receptor (beta chain) was recorded in a study of early T cells in non-severe SARS-CoV-2 infection. TCRdb reprocessed the 5' RACE reads via MiXCR and lists one record per CDR3 protein. Of fewer than 85,000 distinct CDR3 sequences in the sample, roughly 13% are singletons; the top ten hold 1.4%. In germline, CDR1 is SGHVS, CDR2 FNYEAQ. The length of the CDR3 is 14 residues. V lost 1 base and J lost 3, with 9 bases in between. The V call is TRBV7-6, the J call TRBJ1-2, with unresolved D. The receptor was isolated from an adult who was a healthcare worker with PCR-confirmed SARS-CoV-2 infection or an uninfected control (not recorded which). The sequenced material came from whole blood. CDR3 sequence (DNA): TGTGCCAGCAGCTTAGACACGGTGCACTATGGCTACACCTTC. This translates into CASSLDTVHYGYTF.